Presented here are 14 T cell receptor beta chains from one specimen sequenced in a study of shared T cell receptors in the human thymus. TCRdb's table, derived via immunoSEQ multiplex PCR, lists solely in-frame clones and lacks some. The profile covers 550,000 to 800,000 clones, with approximately 83% appearing a single time and 0.008% to 0.011% taken by the ten largest. These data were also filed under a second study, of human thymus T cells.

The specimen was thymocytes. The source of these receptors is a girl under three years old with a congenital heart defect.

This clone was observed once. The rearrangement joins TRBV5-6 to TRBJ1-1; 8 nucleotides match TRBD1. The CDR3 loop spans 17 amino acids. Losses at the gene ends were 2 bases for V and 0 bases for J; bases not matched to a gene: 9. Germline V CDR1 and CDR2: SGHDT, YYEEEE. The CDR3, as DNA: TGTGCCAGCAGCTTATTTGAGACAGGGGAGTTGAACACTGAAGCTTTCTTT. This sequence encodes CASSLFETGELNTEAFF.

This clone has a handful of counts. The genes are TRBV7-2 and TRBJ1-2; 9 bases are shared with TRBD1. Per germline, CDR1 SGHTA and CDR2 FQGNSA. V was clipped by 5 bases and J by 5 bases; unmatched bases: 12. This CDR3 comprises 16 residues. DNA of the CDR3: TGTGCCAGCAGCCAATATCCGGCGGACAGGGGTTATGGCTACACCTTC. Its protein product is CASSQYPADRGYGYTF.

This chain links TRBV5-6 with TRBJ1-2, with D possibly TRBD1 on 6 matching bases. The germline CDR1 and CDR2 sequences are SGHDT and YYEEEE. The CDR3 spans 12 residues. Between the trimmed V and J ends, which lost 2 bases and 8 bases, there was a span of 10 bases. In DNA, the CDR3 is TGTGCCAGCAGCTTACAGGGCCGCGGCTACACCTTC. Residues: CASSLQGRGYTF.

The V call is TRBV5-1, the J call TRBJ1-1; D is perhaps TRBD1 (5 bases). This CDR3 has 14 residues. Germline loops: CDR1 SGHRS, CDR2 YFSETQ. Trimming stripped 0 bases from V and 4 bases from J, with 10 bases between. The DNA of the CDR3 is TGCGCCAGCAGCTTGGTCGGGGGTGGCACTGAAGCTTTCTTT. Its protein product is CASSLVGGGTEAFF.

V and J are TRBV21-1 and TRBJ1-5; TRBD1, the table's D call, lacks a check against the DNA. TRBV21-1 is a pseudogene. CDR3 length: 19 amino acids. The CDR3 DNA is TGTGCCAGCAGCAAAGATCGGGACAGCTATCCTTATAGCAATCAGCCCCAGCATTTT. It translates to CASSKDRDSYPYSNQPQHF.

This chain connects TRBV5-5 to TRBJ1-2; D unresolved. The CDR3 length is 16 residues. Germline values: CDR1 SGHKS, CDR2 YYEKEE (reference sequence). V lost 0 bases and J 0 bases, leaving 12 bases between the germline ends. CDR3 sequence (DNA): TGTGCCAGCAGCTTGGTGGCAGATTTCTCTAACTATGGCTACACCTTC. Translation: CASSLVADFSNYGYTF.

This chain uses TRBV5-1 with TRBJ2-1; D unresolved. The CDR3 is made up of 11 amino acids. Deletions cut 1 base from V and 9 bases from J, with 5 bases between. Germline assignment: CDR1 SGHRS and CDR2 YFSETQ. This chain's CDR3 is CASSLSGEQFF. The CDR3 region has the DNA TGCGCCAGCAGCTTGTCCGGTGAGCAGTTCTTC.

The CDR3 nucleotides read TGTGCCAGCAACCGGAACCTTAAGCGGGCCGCCCACCTCTCCTACAATGAGCAGTTCTTC. It codes for CASNRNLKRAAHLSYNEQFF. The J gene is TRBJ2-1, the V gene TRBV5-4, with D possibly matching TRBD2 (6 bases). Trimming left V 6 bases short and J 0 bases short, with 28 bases between. The CDR3 is 20 amino acids. The germline V gene has CDR1 SGHNT and CDR2 YYREEE (reference sequence).

The V call is TRBV9, the J call TRBJ1-1; maybe TRBD1 (5 bases). Germline V gene lookup returns CDR1 SGDLS and CDR2 YYNGEE. V dropped 0 bases and J dropped 4 bases, with 28 bases sitting between them. This CDR3 region has 20 residues. In DNA form, the CDR3 reads TGTGCCAGCAGCGTAGACCTTCACCCCCGGGGGACTTGGCCCCCCACTGAAGCTTTCTTT. Translating it yields CASSVDLHPRGTWPPTEAFF. Filled out from reference TRBV9 and TRBJ1-1, the complete variable domain reads DSGVTQTPKHLITATGQRVTLRCSPRSGDLSVYWYQQSLDQGLQFLIQYYNGEERAKGNILERFSAQQFPDLHSELNLSSLELGDSALYFCASSVDLHPRGTWPPTEAFFGQGTRLTVV.

The chain carries TRBV9 and TRBJ1-1, with 8 bases aligning to TRBD1. The CDR3 extends over 18 amino acids. Germline V gene lookup returns CDR1 SGDLS and CDR2 YYNGEE. J was trimmed by 0 bases and V by 1 base; bases with no gene match: 11. The CDR3 coding sequence is TGTGCCAGCAGCGTAAAGGGGATAGAGGGACAGGTGAACACTGAAGCTTTCTTT. Translated, it gives CASSVKGIEGQVNTEAFF.

This chain uses TRBV6-6 with TRBJ1-2, with a possible D match to TRBD1 (5 bases). With 11 bases removed from V and 4 bases from J, the gap between germline ends came to 14 bases. This CDR3 contains 12 residues. Germline assignment: CDR1 MNHNY and CDR2 SVGAGI (reference sequence). The chain's CDR3 is CAGLGGAYGYTF. For the CDR3, the DNA is TGTGCCGGCTTGGGGGGAGCCTATGGCTACACCTTC.

The chain combines TRBV7-2 with TRBJ1-2; 8 positions match TRBD1. Trimming removed 1 base from V and 4 bases from J; junction bases left unmatched: 14. This CDR3 region has 18 residues. Germline-derived CDR1 and CDR2 are SGHTA and FQGNSA. The CDR3 nucleotides read TGTGCCAGCAGCTTAGAGCTCCGTGGACAGGGATCACCCTATGGCTACACCTTC. Amino acids: CASSLELRGQGSPYGYTF.

This sequence joins TRBV7-2 and TRBJ1-2; D is perhaps TRBD1 (6 bases). With 4 bases removed from V and 1 base from J, the gap between germline ends came to 10 bases. CDR1 SGHTA and CDR2 FQGNSA come from the germline V gene. CDR3 length: 14 residues. CDR3 residues: CASSSGTNNYGYTF. DNA of the CDR3: TGTGCCAGCAGCTCCGGGACAAATAACTATGGCTACACCTTC.

Worth noting for this clone: In the same sample, other DNA sequences code for this CDR3. This sequence joins TRBV7-9 and TRBJ1-1; D gene uncertain. Germline values: CDR1 SEHNR, CDR2 FQNEAQ (reference sequence). V lost 5 bases to trimming and J lost 0 bases, with 7 bases between them. This CDR3 is built from 13 residues. The CDR3 DNA follows: TGTGCCAGCAGCCCGCGTATGAACACTGAAGCTTTCTTT. Its protein product is CASSPRMNTEAFF.